These T cell receptor beta chains were read from a single sample in a study of blood T cell repertoires in COVID-19. Sequenced by immunoSEQ multiplex PCR; TCRdb stores in-frame clones only, minus some. The sample carries 350,000 to 400,000 clones, just under 90% recorded once. Sample: PBMCs or T cells enriched from blood (not recorded which). These receptors originate from a woman aged 30 to 39 who had recovered from COVID-19. The CDR3 runs from the conserved cysteine through the conserved F or W. The order of the fields is V gene, CDR3 length, D gene, J gene, clone size, CDR3 protein, CDR3 DNA. D genes are given only for firm matches. Size is omitted from some rows. Given values are once, few, many or a class for expanded clones.

>TRBV19|17|TRBD1|TRBJ2-1|.
CASSQPAGTALYNEQFF
TGTGCCAGTAGTCAACCTGCCGGGACAGCCCTTTACAATGAGCAGTTCTTC
>TRBV4-2|15|.|TRBJ1-6|.
CASSLNPSSNSPLHF
TGTGCCAGCAGTCTTAACCCAAGCTCGAATTCACCCCTCCACTTT
>TRBV27|12|.|TRBJ2-1|.
CASSGQINEQFF
TGTGCCAGCAGTGGACAGATTAATGAGCAGTTCTTC
>TRBV29-1|13|.|TRBJ1-1|once
CSVDETPNTEAFF
TGCAGCGTTGATGAGACACCGAACACTGAAGCTTTCTTT
>TRBV7-8|16|TRBD2|TRBJ2-7|.
CASSLKTSGSAYEQYF
TGTGCCAGCAGCCTCAAGACTAGCGGGAGTGCGTACGAGCAGTACTTC
>TRBV18|18|TRBD2|TRBJ2-3|few
CASSPTKTSGGPTDTQYF
TGTGCCAGCTCACCAACAAAGACTAGCGGGGGGCCCACAGATACGCAGTATTTT
>TRBV27|13|TRBD1|TRBJ1-2|.
CASRLNRGNGYTF
TGTGCCAGCAGGCTTAACAGGGGTAATGGCTACACCTTC
>TRBV27|17|TRBD1|TRBJ2-5|.
CASSLRWRTGFDETQYF
TGTGCCAGCAGTTTAAGGTGGAGGACAGGGTTTGATGAGACCCAGTACTTC
>TRBV7-8|15|TRBD2|TRBJ2-7|.
CASSGLAGALYEQYF
TGTGCCAGCAGCGGACTAGCGGGAGCTCTGTATGAGCAGTACTTC
>TRBV2|14|TRBD2|TRBJ2-7|once
CASSEPSGSYEQYF
TGTGCCAGCAGTGAACCTAGCGGGAGTTACGAGCAGTACTTC
>TRBV28|14|TRBD1|TRBJ1-1|.
CASSTGALNTEAFF
TGTGCCAGCAGCACAGGGGCTCTGAACACTGAAGCTTTCTTT
>TRBV7-8|20|.|TRBJ1-6|.
CASSLPRPGDTLSYNSPLHF
TGTGCCAGCAGCTTACCGCGTCCCGGGGATACACTCTCCTATAATTCACCCCTCCACTTT
>TRBV3-1/TRBV3-2|14|.|TRBJ2-2|.
CASSQVKNTGELFF
TGTGCCAGCAGCCAAGTAAAAAACACCGGGGAGCTGTTTTTT
>TRBV12-3/TRBV12-4|13|.|TRBJ1-1|.
CASDSDGGTEAFF
TGTGCCAGCGACTCTGACGGGGGCACTGAAGCTTTCTTT
>TRBV5-1|15|TRBD1|TRBJ1-4|once
CASSEGTEMNEKLFF
TGCGCCAGCAGCGAGGGGACAGAGATGAATGAAAAACTGTTTTTT
>TRBV28|15|TRBD1|TRBJ2-1|few
CASSASLGQVPKQFF
TGTGCCAGCAGTGCCTCACTAGGACAGGTACCTAAGCAGTTCTTC
>TRBV19|12|TRBD1|TRBJ1-2|few
CASSRTGYGYTF
TGTGCCAGTAGTAGGACAGGGTACGGCTACACCTTC
>TRBV24-1|16|TRBD1|TRBJ1-4|.
CATSEGTGEWNEKLFF
TGTGCCACCAGTGAGGGGACAGGGGAGTGGAATGAAAAACTGTTTTTT
>TRBV28|15|.|TRBJ1-2|.
CASSFSQGLHYGYTF
TGTGCCAGCAGTTTCTCACAGGGCCTACACTATGGCTACACCTTC
>TRBV5-1|14|.|TRBJ2-3|once
CASSWAGNTDTQYF
TGCGCCAGCAGCTGGGCGGGGAACACAGATACGCAGTATTTT
>TRBV28|16|.|TRBJ2-2|.
CASSHPSGGRTGELFF
TGTGCCAGCAGCCATCCTTCCGGGGGTCGCACCGGGGAGCTGTTTTTT
>TRBV28|17|TRBD2|TRBJ2-7|.
CASSLYWTSGMAYEQYF
TGTGCCAGCAGTTTGTACTGGACTAGCGGGATGGCGTACGAGCAGTACTTC
>TRBV6-5|14|TRBD1|TRBJ2-5|.
CASLTGQDQETQYF
TGTGCCAGCCTCACGGGACAGGACCAAGAGACCCAGTACTTC
>TRBV6-6|14|TRBD1|TRBJ1-1|few
CASSQGVMNTEAFF
TGTGCCAGCAGCCAGGGGGTCATGAACACTGAAGCTTTCTTT
>TRBV4-1|17|TRBD1|TRBJ1-4|.
CASSLRTGGGINEKLFF
TGCGCCAGCAGCCTTCGAACAGGGGGGGGGATTAATGAAAAACTGTTTTTT
>TRBV7-6|16|TRBD2|TRBJ2-1|.
CASIATSGSSYNEQFF
TGTGCCAGCATAGCGACTAGCGGGAGCTCCTACAATGAGCAGTTCTTC
>TRBV27|14|.|TRBJ1-1|.
CASKGGGMNTEAFF
TGTGCCAGCAAGGGGGGGGGCATGAACACTGAAGCTTTCTTT